These T cell receptor beta chains were read from a single sample in a study of T cell changes during pregnancy in multiple sclerosis. Only in-frame clones appear in the TCRdb table, and some are missing; sequencing was by immunoSEQ multiplex PCR. Of roughly 90,000 clones detected, roughly 91% appear once; the ten largest clones hold approximately 4.5%. Material: peripheral blood, obtained in the first trimester of pregnancy. These TCRs come from a female donor with multiple sclerosis, enrolled in a pregnancy study. Both conserved end residues are part of each CDR3. Fields, in order: J gene, V gene, clone size, D gene, CDR3 DNA, CDR3 protein. The D gene is left open where the match is weak. Rows may omit the clone size; those that give it use once, few, many or a size class.

>TRBJ2-2|TRBV27|-|TRBD1
TGTGCCAGCAGTGGACAGGCGAACACCGGGGAGCTGTTTTTT
CASSGQANTGELFF
>TRBJ2-7|TRBV27|-|-
TGTGCCAGCAGTTTAAAACTAGGGTCCCCCGCTCTCGGCGAGCAGTACTTC
CASSLKLGSPALGEQYF
>TRBJ2-7|TRBV2|-|TRBD1
TGTGCCAGCTCCTTCAGGGGGAGCTCCTACGAGCAGTACTTC
CASSFRGSSYEQYF
>TRBJ2-5|TRBV2|-|TRBD2
TGTGCCAGCAGTAGGGGACTAGCGCAAGAGACCCAGTACTTC
CASSRGLAQETQYF
>TRBJ1-6|TRBV7-2|-|-
TGTGCCAGCAGCTTAAGAGGCGGCAGTAATAATTCACCCCTCCACTTT
CASSLRGGSNNSPLHF
>TRBJ1-1|TRBV11-2|-|-
TGTGCCAGCAGGAGGGTTGGAACTGAAGCTTTCTTT
CASRRVGTEAFF
>TRBJ2-5|TRBV7-2|-|TRBD2
TGTGCCAGCAGCTTGGGGCGGGGGAGGGAGACCCAGTACTTC
CASSLGRGRETQYF
>TRBJ1-6|TRBV2|-|-
TGTGCCAGCAGTGAAACCGGGGAAAGGGATAATTCACCCCTCCACTTT
CASSETGERDNSPLHF
>TRBJ1-2|TRBV18|-|TRBD1
TGTGCCAGCTCATCTCCGGGACAGGGGGCGATCTACTATGGCTACACCTTC
CASSSPGQGAIYYGYTF
>TRBJ1-1|TRBV6-5|once|-
TGTGCCAGCAGTTACGAGACAGGTGAAGCTTTCTTT
CASSYETGEAFF
>TRBJ2-2|TRBV19|-|-
TGTGCCAGTAGTATAAAACAGCTAAACACCGGGGAGCTGTTTTTT
CASSIKQLNTGELFF
>TRBJ1-5|TRBV30|-|-
TGTGCCTCGGTGAAGAATCAGCCCCAGCATTTT
CASVKNQPQHF
>TRBJ2-1|TRBV9|-|-
TGTGCCAGCAGCGGAGGTGGGTGGGACAATGAGCAGTTCTTC
CASSGGGWDNEQFF
>TRBJ2-1|TRBV6-6|-|TRBD1
TGTGCCAGCAGTTCACGGGACAGGGCCAATGAGCAGTTCTTC
CASSSRDRANEQFF
>TRBJ1-1|TRBV25-1|-|-
TGTGCCAGCAGTGAATATATCGGGGATGGGACTGAAGCTTTCTTT
CASSEYIGDGTEAFF
>TRBJ1-2|TRBV5-1|once|TRBD1
TGCGCCAGCAGCCTACGGGACAGGACAGCTAACTATGGCTACACCTTC
CASSLRDRTANYGYTF
>TRBJ2-1|TRBV15|-|TRBD2
TGTGCCACCAGCAGAGATTTCCGGACTAGGTACAATGAGCAGTTCTTC
CATSRDFRTRYNEQFF
>TRBJ1-3|TRBV4-1|-|-
TGCGCCAGCAGCCGCACACAGGGACCTGGAAACACCATATATTTT
CASSRTQGPGNTIYF
>TRBJ1-5|TRBV19|-|TRBD1
TGTGCCAGTAGTATTGCAGGGGGAACCAATCAGCCCCAGCATTTT
CASSIAGGTNQPQHF
>TRBJ2-1|TRBV5-1|-|TRBD1
TGCGCCAGCAGCTGGACAGGTTCTGCCTACAATGAGCAGTTCTTC
CASSWTGSAYNEQFF
>TRBJ1-5|TRBV4-2|-|TRBD1
TGTGCCAGCAGCCAAGATCAGGGACAGCCATGGGATCAGCCCCAGCATTTT
CASSQDQGQPWDQPQHF
>TRBJ1-4|TRBV5-6|-|-
TGTGCCAGCAGCCCCTTAGGGGTGGCTAATGAAAAACTGTTTTTT
CASSPLGVANEKLFF
>TRBJ1-4|TRBV25-1|-|TRBD1
TGTGCCAGCAGTGAATTTAGGTATGGACAGGCGCAAAATGAAAAACTGTTTTTT
CASSEFRYGQAQNEKLFF
>TRBJ1-2|TRBV30|-|-
TGTGCCTGGGGGGCGGTCGGGCACGGCTACACCTTC
CAWGAVGHGYTF
>TRBJ1-2|TRBV18|once|-
TGTGCCAGCTCACCACTCCTAGAGACCTACACCTTC
CASSPLLETYTF
>TRBJ1-2|TRBV19|-|-
TGTGCCTCACAAAGTACACCGGGCTATGGCTACACCTTC
CASQSTPGYGYTF
>TRBJ2-7|TRBV15|-|TRBD2
TGTGCCACCAGCAGGCGGACTAGCGGGGGCCCCTACGAGCAGTACTTC
CATSRRTSGGPYEQYF
>TRBJ2-7|TRBV6-5|few|TRBD1
TGTGCCAGCAGTTCGGGACAGGCGACCTCCTACGAGCAGTACTTC
CASSSGQATSYEQYF
>TRBJ1-1|TRBV19|-|-
TGTGCCAGTAAGGCTAGCCAGCCGGATCTGAACACTGAAGCTTTCTTT
CASKASQPDLNTEAFF
>TRBJ2-7|TRBV2|-|-
TGTGCCAGCAGTGAAGCTCCGCCGCAGATCTCCTACGAGCAGTACTTC
CASSEAPPQISYEQYF
>TRBJ1-5|TRBV7-6|once|-
TGTGCCAGCAGTAGGGGCTTGAGGTGGAATCAGCCCCAGCATTTT
CASSRGLRWNQPQHF
>TRBJ2-2|TRBV4-1|-|-
TGCGCCAGCAGCCTTCTATGGGGACAGAACACCGGGGAGCTGTTTTTT
CASSLLWGQNTGELFF
>TRBJ2-5|TRBV7-2|-|TRBD2
TGTGCCAGCAGCTTAGCGCGGACTAGCGGGGGACGGTACCAAGAGACCCAGTACTTC
CASSLARTSGGRYQETQYF
>TRBJ2-5|TRBV5-1|-|TRBD2
TGCGCCAGCAGCTTGGGAGCGGGGCACCAAGAGACCCAGTACTTC
CASSLGAGHQETQYF
>TRBJ2-2|TRBV13|-|-
TGTGCCAGCAGCTTAGGTGTAATCGGGGAGCTGTTTTTT
CASSLGVIGELFF
>TRBJ2-7|TRBV27|-|TRBD1
TGTGCCAGCAGTTTTGTCGGGACAGAATTCTACGAGCAGTACTTC
CASSFVGTEFYEQYF
>TRBJ1-4|TRBV7-9|-|TRBD1
TGTGCCAGCAGCTCAATGGACAGGGGACACCCCGATGCGGAAAAACTGTTTTTT
CASSSMDRGHPDAEKLFF
>TRBJ2-2|TRBV5-1|-|-
TGCGCCAGCAGCATACAGGGATCGGACACCGGGGAGCTGTTTTTT
CASSIQGSDTGELFF
>TRBJ1-2|TRBV7-2|-|-
TGTGCCAGCAGCTTTTCAGGGGCTAAGGGCTACACCTTC
CASSFSGAKGYTF
>TRBJ2-1|TRBV6-5|-|-
TGTGCCAGCAGCGATACGGGTTACAATGAGCAGTTCTTC
CASSDTGYNEQFF